This TCR beta chain was recovered during a study of OX40 agonist ivuxolimab in advanced cancers. Generated by immunoSEQ multiplex PCR, the TCRdb table keeps only in-frame clones and is missing some. The table shows about 47,000 clones, with around four fifths occurring only once. The CDR3 is made up of 15 amino acids. Germline lookup yields CDR1 SGHVS and CDR2 FNYEAQ. V lost 3 bases and J lost 5, with 13 bases in between. This TCR was recovered from an adult with an advanced solid tumor such as melanoma, head and neck, liver or kidney cancer. The J gene is TRBJ2-2, the V gene TRBV7-6, with no clear D. Sequenced material: CD4+ or CD8+ T cells sorted from blood, taken in a trial of the OX40 agonist ivuxolimab. CDR3 in DNA: TGTGCCAGCAGCTTTGAGCCGAACCCTACCGGGGAGCTGTTTTTT. It codes for CASSFEPNPTGELFF.